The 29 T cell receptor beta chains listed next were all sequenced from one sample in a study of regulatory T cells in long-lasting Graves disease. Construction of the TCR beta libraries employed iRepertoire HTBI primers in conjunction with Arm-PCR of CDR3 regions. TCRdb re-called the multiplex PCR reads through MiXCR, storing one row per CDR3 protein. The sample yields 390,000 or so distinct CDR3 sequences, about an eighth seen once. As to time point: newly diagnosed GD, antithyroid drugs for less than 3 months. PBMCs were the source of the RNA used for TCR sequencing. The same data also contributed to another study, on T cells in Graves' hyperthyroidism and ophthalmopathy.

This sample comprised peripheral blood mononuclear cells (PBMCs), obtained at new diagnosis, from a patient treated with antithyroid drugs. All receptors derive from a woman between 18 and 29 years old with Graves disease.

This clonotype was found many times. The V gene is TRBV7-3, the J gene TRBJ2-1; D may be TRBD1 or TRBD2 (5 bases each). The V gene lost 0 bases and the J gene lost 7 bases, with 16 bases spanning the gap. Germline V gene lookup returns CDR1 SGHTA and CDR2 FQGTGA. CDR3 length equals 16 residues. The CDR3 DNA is TGTGCCAGCAGCTTAACCCTCGGGACGGTCTGGAATGAGCAGTTCTTC. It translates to CASSLTLGTVWNEQFF. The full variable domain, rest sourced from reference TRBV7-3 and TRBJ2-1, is GAGVSQTPSNKVTEKGKYVELRCDPISGHTALYWYRQSLGQGPEFLIYFQGTGAADDSGLPNDRFFAVRPEGSVSTLKIQRTERGDSAVYLCASSLTLGTVWNEQFFGPGTRLTVL.

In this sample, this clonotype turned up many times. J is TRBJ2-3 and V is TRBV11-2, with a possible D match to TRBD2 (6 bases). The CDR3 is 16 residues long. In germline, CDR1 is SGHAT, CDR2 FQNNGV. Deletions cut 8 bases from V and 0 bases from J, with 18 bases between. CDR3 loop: CASVSSYSGSTDTQYF. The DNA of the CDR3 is TGTGCCAGCGTTTCCTCCTACAGCGGGAGCACAGATACGCAGTATTTT.

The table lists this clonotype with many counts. CDR3 bases: TGTGCCAGCTGCGGTATGGGGGAGAATGAGCAGTTCTTC. Translated, it gives CASCGMGENEQFF. The gene calls are TRBV6-1 and TRBJ2-1; the D call may be TRBD1 or TRBD2 (5 bases each). Per the germline V gene, CDR1 is MNHNS and CDR2 is SASEGT. V shed 8 bases and J shed 7 bases, with 15 bases lying between them. This CDR3 contains 13 residues.

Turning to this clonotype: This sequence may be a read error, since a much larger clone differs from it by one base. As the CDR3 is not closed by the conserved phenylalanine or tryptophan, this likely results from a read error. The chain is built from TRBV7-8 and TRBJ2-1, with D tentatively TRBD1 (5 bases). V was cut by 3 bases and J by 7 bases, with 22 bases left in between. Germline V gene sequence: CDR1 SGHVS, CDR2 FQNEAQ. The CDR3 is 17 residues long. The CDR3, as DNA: TGTGCCAGCAGCTTCGTCTTGCGGACGACAGCGCGAAATGAGCAGTTCTTA. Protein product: CASSFVLRTTARNEQFL.

The CDR3, as DNA: TGCAGTGCTATTAGGGGATATGGCTACACCTTC. The encoded protein is CSAIRGYGYTF. The V call is TRBV20-1, the J call TRBJ1-2, with D possibly TRBD1 on 5 matching bases. Trimming took off 4 bases at V and 5 bases at J, with 8 bases between the two ends. This CDR3 comprises 11 residues. Germline V gives CDR1 DFQATT, CDR2 SNEGSKA (reference sequence).

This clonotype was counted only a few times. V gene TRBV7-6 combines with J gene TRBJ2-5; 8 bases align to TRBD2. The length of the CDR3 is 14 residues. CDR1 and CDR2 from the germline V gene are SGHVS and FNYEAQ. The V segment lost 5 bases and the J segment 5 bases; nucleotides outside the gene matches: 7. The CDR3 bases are TGTGCCAGCAGCCCCCCCGGGAGGGGCGAGACCCAGTACTTC. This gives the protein CASSPPGRGETQYF.

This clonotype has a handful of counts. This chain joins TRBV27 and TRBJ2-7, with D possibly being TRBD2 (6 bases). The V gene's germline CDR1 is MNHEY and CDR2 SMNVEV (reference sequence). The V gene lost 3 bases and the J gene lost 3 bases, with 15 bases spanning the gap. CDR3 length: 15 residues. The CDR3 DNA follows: TGTGCCAGCAGTTTGCGGGGAGATGGTCTCTACGAGCAGTACTTC. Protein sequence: CASSLRGDGLYEQYF.

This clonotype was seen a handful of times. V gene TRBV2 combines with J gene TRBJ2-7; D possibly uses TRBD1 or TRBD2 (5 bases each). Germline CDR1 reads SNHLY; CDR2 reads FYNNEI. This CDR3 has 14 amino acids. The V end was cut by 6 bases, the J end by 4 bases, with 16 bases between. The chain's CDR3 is CASSDGARSYEQYV. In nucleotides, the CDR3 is TGTGCCAGCAGCGACGGGGCGCGGTCGTACGAGCAGTACGTC.

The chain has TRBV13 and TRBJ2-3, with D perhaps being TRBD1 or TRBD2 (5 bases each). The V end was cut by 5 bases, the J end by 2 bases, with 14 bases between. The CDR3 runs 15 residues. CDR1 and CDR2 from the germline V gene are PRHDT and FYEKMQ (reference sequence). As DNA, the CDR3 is TGTGCCAGCAGCCCTACGAGAGGGGTCACAGATACGCAGTATTTT. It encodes CASSPTRGVTDTQYF.

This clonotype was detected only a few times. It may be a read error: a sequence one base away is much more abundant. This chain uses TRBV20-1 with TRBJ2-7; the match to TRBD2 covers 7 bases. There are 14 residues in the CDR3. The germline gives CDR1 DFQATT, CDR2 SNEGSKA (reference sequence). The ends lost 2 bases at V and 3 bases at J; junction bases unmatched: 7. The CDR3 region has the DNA TGCAGTGCTAGATCGGTGGGAGGGTTCTACGAGCAGTACTTC. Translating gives CSARSVGGFYEQYF.

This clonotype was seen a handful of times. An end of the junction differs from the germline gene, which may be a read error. The CDR3 region is CAWVSGGLTNTQYF. The CDR3 bases are TGTGCCTGGGTTAGCGGGGGTCTCACAAATACGCAGTATTTT. The V call is TRBV30, the J call TRBJ2-3; 9 bases align to TRBD2. The CDR3 loop spans 14 amino acids. Germline V gene lookup returns CDR1 GTSNPN and CDR2 SVGIG (reference sequence).

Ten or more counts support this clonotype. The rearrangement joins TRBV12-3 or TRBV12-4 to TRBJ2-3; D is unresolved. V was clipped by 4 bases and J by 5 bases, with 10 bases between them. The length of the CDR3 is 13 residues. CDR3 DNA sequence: TGTGCCAGCAGTTCGACCCGCGGAGATACGCAGTATTTT. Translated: CASSSTRGDTQYF.

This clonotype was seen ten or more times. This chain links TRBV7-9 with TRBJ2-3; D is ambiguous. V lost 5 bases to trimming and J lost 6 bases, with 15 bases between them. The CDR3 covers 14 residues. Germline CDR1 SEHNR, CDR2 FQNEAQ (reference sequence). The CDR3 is CASSPSRAPDTQYF. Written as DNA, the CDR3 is TGTGCCAGCAGCCCGAGTCGGGCCCCTGATACGCAGTATTTT.

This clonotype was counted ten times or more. CDR3 in DNA: TGTGCCAGCAAGGAGGGGGGGCGGGATGAGCAGTTCTTC. This encodes CASKEGGRDEQFF. The genes are TRBV27 and TRBJ2-1, with D perhaps TRBD2 (7 bases). The CDR3 is 13 residues long. Trimming pared 7 bases from V and 8 bases from J, leaving 15 bases between. Germline lookup yields CDR1 MNHEY and CDR2 SMNVEV (reference sequence).

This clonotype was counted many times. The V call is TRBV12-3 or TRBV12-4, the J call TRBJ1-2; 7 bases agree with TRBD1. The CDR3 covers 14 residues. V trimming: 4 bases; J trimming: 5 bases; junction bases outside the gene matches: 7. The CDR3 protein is CASSSLQGVYGYTF. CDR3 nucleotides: TGTGCCAGCAGTTCCCTCCAGGGGGTGTATGGCTACACCTTC.

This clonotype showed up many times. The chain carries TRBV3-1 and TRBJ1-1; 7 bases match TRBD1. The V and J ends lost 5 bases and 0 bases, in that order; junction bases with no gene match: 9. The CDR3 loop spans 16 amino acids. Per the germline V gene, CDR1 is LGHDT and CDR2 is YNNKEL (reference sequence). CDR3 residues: CASSKPGQKMNTEAFF. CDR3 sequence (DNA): TGTGCCAGCAGCAAGCCGGGACAGAAAATGAACACTGAAGCTTTCTTT.

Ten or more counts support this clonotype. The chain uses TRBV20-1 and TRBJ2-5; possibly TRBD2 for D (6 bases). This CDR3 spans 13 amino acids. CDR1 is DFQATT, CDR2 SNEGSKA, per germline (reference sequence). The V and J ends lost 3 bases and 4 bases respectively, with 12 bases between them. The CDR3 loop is CSASWREVETQYF. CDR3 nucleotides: TGCAGTGCTAGTTGGAGGGAGGTAGAGACCCAGTACTTC.

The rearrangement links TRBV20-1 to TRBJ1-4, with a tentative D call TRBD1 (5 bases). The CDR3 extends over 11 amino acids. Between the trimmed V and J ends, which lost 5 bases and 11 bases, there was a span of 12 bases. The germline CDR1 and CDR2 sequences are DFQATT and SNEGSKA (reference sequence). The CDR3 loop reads CSALGGRKLFF. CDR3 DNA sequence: TGCAGTGCTCTGGGGGGGAGGAAACTGTTTTTT.

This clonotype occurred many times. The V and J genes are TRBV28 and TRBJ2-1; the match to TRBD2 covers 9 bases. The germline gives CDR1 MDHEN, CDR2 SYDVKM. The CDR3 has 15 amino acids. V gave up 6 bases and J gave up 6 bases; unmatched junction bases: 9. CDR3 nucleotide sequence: TGTGCCAGCAGCCCACCGGGACTAGCAGGCAATGAGCAGTTCTTC. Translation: CASSPPGLAGNEQFF.

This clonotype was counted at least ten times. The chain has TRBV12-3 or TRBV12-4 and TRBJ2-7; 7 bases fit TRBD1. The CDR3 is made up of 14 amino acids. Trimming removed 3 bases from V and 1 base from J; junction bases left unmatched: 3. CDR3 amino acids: CASSFGTASYEQYF. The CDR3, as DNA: TGTGCCAGCAGTTTTGGGACAGCTTCCTACGAGCAGTACTTC.

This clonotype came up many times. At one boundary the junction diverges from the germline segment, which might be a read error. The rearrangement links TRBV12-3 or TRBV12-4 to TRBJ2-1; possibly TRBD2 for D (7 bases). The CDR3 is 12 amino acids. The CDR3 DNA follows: TGTGCCAGCGGGGGGGGCTACTATGAGCAGTTCTTC. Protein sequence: CASGGGYYEQFF.

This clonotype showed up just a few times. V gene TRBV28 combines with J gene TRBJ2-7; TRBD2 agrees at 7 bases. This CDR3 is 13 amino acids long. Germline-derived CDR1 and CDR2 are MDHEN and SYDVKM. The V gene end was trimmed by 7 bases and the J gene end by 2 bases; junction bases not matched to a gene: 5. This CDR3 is CASTAGATYEQYF. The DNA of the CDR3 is TGTGCCAGCACGGCGGGAGCAACCTACGAGCAGTACTTC.

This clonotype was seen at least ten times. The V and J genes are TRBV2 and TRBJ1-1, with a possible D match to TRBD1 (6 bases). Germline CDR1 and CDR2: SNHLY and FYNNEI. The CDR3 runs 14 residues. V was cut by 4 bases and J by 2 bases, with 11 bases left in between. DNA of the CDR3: TGTGCCAGCAGTGGGACAGAATTAAACACTGAAGCTTTCTTT. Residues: CASSGTELNTEAFF.

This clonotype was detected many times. The DNA of the CDR3 is TGTGCCAGCAGTCCCCGGGAGGATCACAATGAGCAGTTCTTC. Encoded protein: CASSPREDHNEQFF. The chain employs TRBV12-3 or TRBV12-4 and TRBJ2-1; 7 bases are a match to TRBD2. Trimming took 5 bases from V and 5 from J; bases not matched to a gene: 6. The CDR3 is 14 amino acids.

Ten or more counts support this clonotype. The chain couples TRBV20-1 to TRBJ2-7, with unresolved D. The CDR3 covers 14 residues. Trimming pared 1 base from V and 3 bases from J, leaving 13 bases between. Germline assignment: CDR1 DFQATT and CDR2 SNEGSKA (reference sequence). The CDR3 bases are TGCAGTGCTAGAGGGAGAGAGGCCTACTACGAGCAGTACTTC. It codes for CSARGREAYYEQYF.

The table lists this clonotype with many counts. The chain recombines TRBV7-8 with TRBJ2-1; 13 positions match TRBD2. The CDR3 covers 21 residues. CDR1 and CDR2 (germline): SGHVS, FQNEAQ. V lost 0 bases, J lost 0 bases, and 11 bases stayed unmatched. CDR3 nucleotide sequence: TGTGCCAGCAGCTTAGCCCACGGGACTAGCGGGGCCCTGGGCTCCTACAATGAGCAGTTCTTC. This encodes CASSLAHGTSGALGSYNEQFF.

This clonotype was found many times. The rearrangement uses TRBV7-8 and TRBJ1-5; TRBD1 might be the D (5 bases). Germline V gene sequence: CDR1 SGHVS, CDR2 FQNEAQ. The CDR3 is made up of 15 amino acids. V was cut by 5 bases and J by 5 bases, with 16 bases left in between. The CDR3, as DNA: TGTGCCAGCAGCCTCCTACCGGGCAGGGATCAGCCCCAGCATTTT. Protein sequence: CASSLLPGRDQPQHF.

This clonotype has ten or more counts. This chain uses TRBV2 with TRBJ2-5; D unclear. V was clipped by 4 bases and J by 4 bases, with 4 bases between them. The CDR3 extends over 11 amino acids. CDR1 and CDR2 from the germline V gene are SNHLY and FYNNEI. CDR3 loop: CASSARETQYF. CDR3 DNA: TGTGCCAGCAGTGCTCGAGAGACCCAGTACTTC.

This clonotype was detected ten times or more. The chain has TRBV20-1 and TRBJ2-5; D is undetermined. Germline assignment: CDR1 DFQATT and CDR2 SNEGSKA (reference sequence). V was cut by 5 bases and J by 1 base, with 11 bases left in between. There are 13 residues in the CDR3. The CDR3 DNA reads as TGCAGTGCTGGTTTAGGTGCCCAAGAGACCCAGTACTTC. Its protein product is CSAGLGAQETQYF.